The clone carrying this T cell receptor beta chain was counted a single time. Method: immunoSEQ multiplex PCR; TCRdb's copy keeps in-frame clones and lacks some. The sample lists some 300,000 clones; 85% to 90% were seen once. These data are taken from a study of blood T cell repertoires in COVID-19. Study information: The United States, Italy and Spain were the sources of the acute and convalescent COVID-19 samples. Nucleic acid was either cDNA or gDNA, and it came from T cells, B-cell-depleted T cells, or PBMCs.

Participant age was about 18 to 89 years, and participants resided in fewer than 30 US areas. The sample was PBMCs or T cells enriched from blood (not recorded which). This clonotype originated in a woman between 50 and 59 years old who had been exposed to COVID-19.

CDR3 coding DNA: TGTGCCAGCAGTGAAGGGCACAGCCCTAACTATGGCTACACCTTC. Protein product: CASSEGHSPNYGYTF. The rearrangement links TRBV6-1 to TRBJ1-2, with D hard to call. The CDR3 extends over 15 amino acids. Trimming stripped 1 base from V and 0 bases from J, with 9 bases between. The germline CDR1 and CDR2 sequences are MNHNS and SASEGT.